The next 30 T cell receptor beta chains were all read from a single sample in a study of blood T cell repertoires in COVID-19. TCRdb's table, derived via immunoSEQ multiplex PCR, lists solely in-frame clones and lacks some. The sample gives around 35,000 clones, 90% of which show up once; roughly 13% is in the top ten. What was sequenced was peripheral blood. The source is a human donor in a cohort sampled during active COVID-19.

The chain couples TRBV19 to TRBJ2-7; 9 bases fit TRBD1. With 1 base clipped from V and 2 bases from J, the junction kept 0 bases outside the gene matches. Germline loops: CDR1 LNHDA, CDR2 SQIVND (reference sequence). The CDR3 is 14 residues long. CDR3 loop: CASSIGTGAYEQYF. The CDR3 region has the DNA TGTGCCAGTAGTATAGGGACAGGGGCCTACGAGCAGTACTTC.

The chain is built from TRBV6-1 and TRBJ2-1, with 9 bases aligning to TRBD1. The CDR3 sequence is 16 residues long. The germline V gene encodes CDR1 MNHNS and CDR2 SASEGT. V shed 2 bases and J 7 bases; nucleotides not matched to a gene: 9. CDR3 loop: CASSELVQGAGNEQFF. In DNA form, the CDR3 reads TGTGCCAGCAGTGAACTGGTACAGGGGGCAGGTAATGAGCAGTTCTTC.

This chain joins TRBV28 and TRBJ2-7; 12 bases are shared with TRBD2. V shed 3 bases and J 0 bases; nucleotides not matched to a gene: 6. CDR3 length: 17 residues. CDR1 MDHEN and CDR2 SYDVKM come from the germline V gene. The DNA for the CDR3 is TGTGCCAGCAGTTTTTACCTAGCGGGGGGGAGCTCCTACGAGCAGTACTTC. This sequence encodes CASSFYLAGGSSYEQYF.

The rearrangement joins TRBV9 to TRBJ2-5; D is possibly TRBD1 (5 bases). The ends were cut back, 0 bases at V and 5 bases at J, with 14 bases in the middle. Germline V lookup: CDR1 SGDLS, CDR2 YYNGEE. The length of the CDR3 is 15 residues. The CDR3 DNA reads TGTGCCAGCAGCGTAGGGCAGGGAAGAGGTGAGACCCAGTACTTC. Its translation: CASSVGQGRGETQYF.

This chain connects TRBV15 to TRBJ1-5, with TRBD1 as a possible D gene (6 bases). CDR1 is LNHNV, CDR2 YYDKDF, per germline (reference sequence). Trimming removed 1 base at V and 3 bases at J, with 13 bases between. The CDR3 consists of 16 residues. CDR3 amino acids: CATSRATDSYNQPQHF. In DNA, the CDR3 is TGTGCCACCAGCAGAGCCACGGACAGTTACAATCAGCCCCAGCATTTT.

The rearrangement uses TRBV5-4 and TRBJ2-2; D ambiguous. Per germline, CDR1 SGHNT and CDR2 YYREEE (reference sequence). Between the trimmed V and J ends, which lost 1 base and 6 bases, there was a span of 10 bases. This CDR3 comprises 14 residues. CDR3 nucleotide sequence: TGTGCCAGCAGCTTGACCACTACCGCCGGGGAGCTGTTTTTT. It is translated as CASSLTTTAGELFF. Based on the CDR3 plus reference TRBV5-4 and TRBJ2-2, the full variable domain is ETGVTQSPTHLIKTRGQQVTLRCSSQSGHNTVSWYQQALGQGPQFIFQYYREEENGRGNFPPRFSGLQFPNYSSELNVNALELDDSALYLCASSLTTTAGELFFGEGSRLTVL.

The chain uses TRBV7-6 and TRBJ2-1; TRBD1 aligns across 9 bases. Germline CDR1 SGHVS, CDR2 FNYEAQ. Trimming cost V 1 base and J 3 bases; bases outside gene matches: 4. This CDR3 region has 16 residues. CDR3 in amino acids: CASSLEATGGYNEQFF. CDR3 coding DNA: TGTGCCAGCAGCTTAGAGGCGACAGGGGGCTACAATGAGCAGTTCTTC.

This clone was seen only once. The chain recombines TRBV30 with TRBJ2-1, with TRBD2 matching over 10 bases. Unmatched junction bases numbered 8, after V lost 3 bases and J lost 6 bases. Per germline, CDR1 GTSNPN and CDR2 SVGIG (reference sequence). The CDR3 runs 15 residues. CDR3 in DNA: TGTGCCTGGAGCGGGCTAGCGGGAGCGGTCAATGAGCAGTTCTTC. Its translation is CAWSGLAGAVNEQFF.

The rearrangement uses TRBV4-3 and TRBJ2-3; D uncertain. V was pared by 1 base and J by 2 bases, with 16 bases between. Germline CDR1 and CDR2: LGHNA and YSLEER. There are 17 residues in the CDR3. DNA for the CDR3: TGCGCCAGCAGCCAAGGTCTGGGCACCCGGTACACAGATACGCAGTATTTT. Translation gives CASSQGLGTRYTDTQYF.

The chain uses TRBV6-5 and TRBJ2-7, with 13 bases aligning to TRBD2. The CDR3 spans 15 residues. Germline V gives CDR1 MNHEY, CDR2 SVGAGI. V gave up 8 bases and J gave up 5 bases; unmatched junction bases: 9. This chain's CDR3 is CASGSYGTSGNEQYF. The CDR3 coding sequence is TGTGCCAGCGGGTCATACGGGACTAGCGGGAACGAGCAGTACTTC.

The chain recombines TRBV3-1 (or the pseudogene TRBV3-2) with TRBJ1-1; TRBD1 matches at 7 bases. J was trimmed by 4 bases and V by 11 bases; bases with no gene match: 4. Germline CDR1 is LGHDT and CDR2 is YNNKEL (reference sequence). This CDR3 is built from 11 residues. CDR3 bases: TGTGCCTGCACAGGGGCCACTGAAGCTTTCTTT. It specifies CACTGATEAFF.

This clone has a single count. Other nucleotide sequences in the sample specify the same CDR3. This chain joins TRBV30 and TRBJ2-7; 11 bases are shared with TRBD2. The CDR3 consists of 12 residues. J was trimmed by 3 bases and V by 5 bases; bases with no gene match: 0. Germline V gene lookup returns CDR1 GTSNPN and CDR2 SVGIG (reference sequence). Here the CDR3 reads CAWGLAGYEQYF. DNA for the CDR3: TGTGCCTGGGGACTAGCGGGCTACGAGCAGTACTTC.

This chain joins TRBV19 and TRBJ2-7; possibly TRBD2 for D (5 bases). The CDR3 covers 15 residues. V was cut by 4 bases and J by 5 bases, with 18 bases left in between. Germline CDR1 is LNHDA and CDR2 is SQIVND (reference sequence). CDR3 nucleotide sequence: TGTGCCAGTAGTACCACAGCCACCCCGGAGGACGAGCAGTACTTC. This codes for CASSTTATPEDEQYF.

This chain joins TRBV7-2 and TRBJ2-3; 9 bases agree with TRBD2. The CDR3 contains 18 residues. V was clipped by 4 bases and J by 2 bases; unmatched bases: 13. The germline V gene has CDR1 SGHTA and CDR2 FQGNSA. The CDR3, as DNA: TGTGCCAGCAGCTCCAGAAAAACCCTAGCGGGATTCACAGATACGCAGTATTTT. Amino acid sequence: CASSSRKTLAGFTDTQYF.

This clone was counted a few times. The chain employs TRBV5-6 and TRBJ2-7, with D hard to call. CDR1 SGHDT and CDR2 YYEEEE come from the germline V gene. The CDR3 consists of 15 residues. Between the trimmed V and J ends, which lost 2 bases and 0 bases, there was a span of 12 bases. The CDR3 sequence: CASSFSPQSSYEQYF. In DNA form, the CDR3 reads TGTGCCAGCAGCTTTTCTCCACAATCCTCCTACGAGCAGTACTTC.

The chain is built from TRBV6-5 and TRBJ2-2; TRBD2 is a possible D gene (6 bases). V was clipped by 0 bases and J by 8 bases, with 13 bases between them. The germline CDR1 and CDR2 sequences are MNHEY and SVGAGI. The CDR3 totals 15 residues. The CDR3 DNA is TGTGCCAGCAGTTACTCCGCGGGGTTTGGTGGGGAGCTGTTTTTT. It yields the protein CASSYSAGFGGELFF.

In DNA form, the CDR3 reads TGTGCCAGCAGGATAACCTTAATTTCTGGGGGGACTGAAGCTTTCTTT. Translated, it gives CASRITLISGGTEAFF. The gene calls are TRBV11-2 and TRBJ1-1; perhaps TRBD1 as D (5 bases). V was clipped by 6 bases and J by 5 bases, with 22 bases between them. Germline CDR1 reads SGHAT; CDR2 reads FQNNGV. The CDR3 contains 16 residues.

The V and J genes are TRBV29-1 and TRBJ2-5, with D possibly TRBD1 on 6 matching bases. Deletions cut 6 bases from V and 4 bases from J, with 15 bases between. CDR3 size: 13 residues. Germline CDR1 SQVTM, CDR2 ANQGSEA. The chain's CDR3 is CSVQQGTGETQYF. As DNA, the CDR3 is TGCAGCGTACAACAGGGAACGGGAGAGACCCAGTACTTC.

The V call is TRBV4-1, the J call TRBJ2-7; D is perhaps TRBD2 (6 bases). The V end was cut by 0 bases, the J end by 5 bases, with 14 bases between. Germline lookup yields CDR1 MGHRA and CDR2 YSYEKL. The CDR3 loop spans 15 amino acids. CDR3 sequence reads: CASSQDSRAGHEQYF. CDR3 DNA: TGCGCCAGCAGCCAAGATTCAAGGGCGGGGCACGAGCAGTACTTC.

The V call is TRBV5-1, the J call TRBJ2-7; D unclear. The V end was cut by 0 bases, the J end by 2 bases, with 9 bases between. The CDR3 has 14 residues. CDR1 is SGHRS, CDR2 YFSETQ, per germline. CDR3 region: CASSLVSRTYEQYF. CDR3 nucleotide sequence: TGCGCCAGCAGCTTGGTGTCTAGGACCTACGAGCAGTACTTC.

The CDR3 nucleotides are TGTGCCAGCAGCTACGACAGGGACTACGAGCAGTACTTC. This gives the protein CASSYDRDYEQYF. The chain has TRBV5-6 and TRBJ2-7, with TRBD1 matching 7 bases. The CDR3 loop spans 13 amino acids. In germline, CDR1 is SGHDT, CDR2 YYEEEE. Trimming at V came to 3 bases and at J to 3 bases, leaving 3 bases not matched to a gene.

V gene TRBV5-1 combines with J gene TRBJ2-7; TRBD2 aligns across 9 bases. Trimming took 4 bases from V and 0 from J; bases not matched to a gene: 5. The CDR3 contains 15 residues. Germline assignment: CDR1 SGHRS and CDR2 YFSETQ. The CDR3 DNA sequence: TGCGCCAGCAGCCGTAGCGGGAGTCTCTCCTACGAGCAGTACTTC. Protein product: CASSRSGSLSYEQYF. Together with reference TRBV5-1 and TRBJ2-7, the CDR3 gives the full variable domain: KAGVTQTPRYLIKTRGQQVTLSCSPISGHRSVSWYQQTPGQGLQFLFEYFSETQRNKGNFPGRFSGRQFSNSRSEMNVSTLELGDSALYLCASSRSGSLSYEQYFGPGTRLTVT.

This CDR3 is CASSPDRPVTSAFF. CDR3 DNA sequence: TGTGCCAGCAGCCCGGACAGGCCTGTAACTTCAGCTTTCTTT. This sequence joins TRBV7-9 and TRBJ1-1, with 7 nucleotides matching TRBD1. Trimming removed 5 bases from V and 10 bases from J; junction bases left unmatched: 13. From germline, CDR1 is SEHNR and CDR2 FQNEAQ (reference sequence). The length of the CDR3 is 14 residues.

The rearrangement joins TRBV6-1 to TRBJ1-1; no reliable D call. Per the germline V gene, CDR1 is MNHNS and CDR2 is SASEGT. This CDR3 comprises 14 residues. Trimming removed 3 bases from V and 4 bases from J, with 12 bases in between. The CDR3 DNA reads as TGTGCCAGCAGTGACCCGGGTCGCGCCACTGAAGCTTTCTTT. Translating it yields CASSDPGRATEAFF.

This clone showed up just once. This chain joins TRBV7-2 and TRBJ1-5; D is unresolved. The CDR3 spans 14 residues. Deletions cut 1 base from V and 1 base from J, with 5 bases between. The V gene's germline CDR1 is SGHTA and CDR2 FQGNSA. The CDR3 DNA sequence: TGTGCCAGCAGCTTAGACAGAAGCAATCAGCCCCAGCATTTT. Protein sequence: CASSLDRSNQPQHF. Full variable domain (outside the CDR3, taken from reference TRBV7-2 and TRBJ1-5): GAGVSQSPSNKVTEKGKDVELRCDPISGHTALYWYRQSLGQGLEFLIYFQGNSAPDKSGLPSDRFSAERTGGSVSTLTIQRTQQEDSAVYLCASSLDRSNQPQHFGDGTRLSIL.

The rearrangement uses TRBV7-3 and TRBJ2-3; D not certain. Deletions cut 1 base from V and 5 bases from J, with 13 bases between. From germline, CDR1 is SGHTA and CDR2 FQGTGA. The CDR3 consists of 15 residues. CDR3 nucleotide sequence: TGTGCCAGCAGCTTAAACCCCAATGGGCAAGATACGCAGTATTTT. Its protein is CASSLNPNGQDTQYF. Looking up the rest from reference TRBV7-3 and TRBJ2-3 gives the full variable domain: GAGVSQTPSNKVTEKGKYVELRCDPISGHTALYWYRQSLGQGPEFLIYFQGTGAADDSGLPNDRFFAVRPEGSVSTLKIQRTERGDSAVYLCASSLNPNGQDTQYFGPGTRLTVL.

The chain is built from TRBV5-8 and TRBJ2-3, with 10 bases lining up with TRBD1. The CDR3 sequence is 16 residues long. Germline-derived CDR1 and CDR2 are SGHTS and YDEGEE. Losses at the gene ends were 4 bases for V and 3 bases for J; bases not matched to a gene: 8. CDR3 protein: CASSHGTGEGTDTQYF. The CDR3 bases are TGTGCCAGCAGCCACGGGACAGGGGAGGGAACAGATACGCAGTATTTT.

The chain combines TRBV11-3 with TRBJ2-5, with D possibly TRBD2 on 7 matching bases. Germline loops: CDR1 SGHNT, CDR2 YENEEA. Trimming stripped 3 bases from V and 2 bases from J, with 13 bases between. The CDR3 covers 15 residues. CDR3: CASSFGGGLQETQYF. The CDR3 DNA sequence: TGTGCCAGCAGCTTTGGGGGGGGCCTACAAGAGACCCAGTACTTC. Full variable domain (remainder filled in from reference TRBV11-3 and TRBJ2-5): EAGVVQSPRYKIIEKKQPVAFWCNPISGHNTLYWYLQNLGQGPELLIRYENEEAVDDSQLPKDRFSAERLKGVDSTLKIQPAELGDSAVYLCASSFGGGLQETQYFGPGTRLLVL.

The genes are TRBV7-8 and TRBJ1-5; 12 positions agree with TRBD1. V shed 5 bases and J 6 bases; nucleotides not matched to a gene: 2. Germline V gives CDR1 SGHVS, CDR2 FQNEAQ. The CDR3 runs to 14 residues. CDR3: CASSGTGGGQPQHF. For the CDR3, the DNA is TGTGCCAGCAGCGGGACAGGGGGCGGTCAGCCCCAGCATTTT.

The chain joins TRBV6-5 to TRBJ1-2; D is uncertain. Per the germline V gene, CDR1 is MNHEY and CDR2 is SVGAGI. Trimming took off 4 bases at V and 3 bases at J, with 15 bases between the two ends. The CDR3 extends over 15 amino acids. CDR3 residues: CASSLDGNRYYGYTF. The CDR3 nucleotides read TGTGCCAGCAGTTTGGACGGGAACCGCTACTATGGCTACACCTTC.